Each of the 3 T cell receptor beta chains below was sequenced from the same sample in a study of T cell responses to AZD1222 COVID-19 vaccine. The method was immunoSEQ multiplex PCR; TCRdb's version includes in-frame clones alone and lacks a portion of them. The sample has about 48,000 clones, about 86% seen once. This specimen was peripheral blood, taken 28 days after the second AZD1222 dose. The receptors stem from an adult who received the AZD1222 COVID-19 vaccine.

The chain is built from TRBV30 and TRBJ1-5; D is uncertain. CDR1 is GTSNPN and CDR2 is SVGIG in the germline V gene (reference sequence). The V end lost 3 bases, the J end lost 9 bases, and 12 bases lay between the germline ends. The CDR3 extends over 12 amino acids. The CDR3 loop reads CAWRDGSGPQHF. CDR3 in DNA: TGTGCCTGGAGAGACGGGTCAGGGCCCCAGCATTTT.

The gene calls are TRBV18 and TRBJ2-1; no clear D gene. The CDR3 has 13 amino acids. Germline lookup yields CDR1 KGHSH and CDR2 LQKENI. V dropped 2 bases and J dropped 10 bases, with 12 bases sitting between them. CDR3 in DNA: TGTGCCAGCTCACCAATCACGGAAAGCGAGCAGTTCTTC. Residues: CASSPITESEQFF.

This chain connects TRBV5-4 to TRBJ1-4; TRBD1 might be the D (6 bases). This CDR3 contains 15 residues. The V gene lost 1 base and the J gene lost 3 bases, with 10 bases spanning the gap. Germline lookup yields CDR1 SGHNT and CDR2 YYREEE (reference sequence). DNA of the CDR3: TGTGCCAGCAGCTTGCTGGGGGGCCCTAATGAAAAACTGTTTTTT. It codes for CASSLLGGPNEKLFF.